This TCR beta chain was obtained from a study of cytotoxic CD8 clonotypes in ibrutinib-treated CLL. Study conclusions and caveats: Collection times varied between progressing and sustained-remission patients.

Investigators sought sequencing depths of between 1 in 200,000 and 1 in 1 million T cells. Assay used: immunoSEQ multiplex PCR; TCRdb lists only in-frame clones, some missing. Among some 130,000 clones listed, approximately 85% were seen once. J gave up 4 bases and V 7 bases, and 13 bases lay outside the gene matches. CDR3 length: 16 residues. Germline CDR1 and CDR2: SGHTA and FQGNSA. This clone was detected only once. Its antigen is not identified. The source of this sequence is a human donor with chronic lymphocytic leukemia. The sample was PBMCs, taken after 24 months of ibrutinib treatment. This chain uses TRBV7-2 with TRBJ2-7; 10 bases are a match to TRBD2. The CDR3 region is CASNRPEGSGRYEQYF. The CDR3 region has the DNA TGTGCCAGCAATCGCCCGGAGGGTAGCGGGAGGTACGAGCAGTACTTC.